A single sample gave rise to the 32 T cell receptor beta chains below, sequenced in a study of regulatory T cells in long-lasting Graves disease. Library construction for TCR beta used iRepertoire HTBI primers and Arm-PCR of CDR3 regions. Via MiXCR, TCRdb re-called the multiplex PCR reads, giving one row per CDR3 protein. The sample lists approximately 300,000 distinct CDR3 sequences, 18% occurring once. Time point denoted: newly diagnosed GD, antithyroid drugs for less than 3 months. With RNA extracted from PBMCs as input, the TCR library was made. The source was peripheral blood mononuclear cells (PBMCs), collected at new diagnosis, from a patient treated with antithyroid drugs. Every receptor here comes from a female donor with Graves disease.

This clonotype was counted ten times or more. The V gene is TRBV6-1, the J gene TRBJ1-2; D gene ambiguous. Germline values: CDR1 MNHNS, CDR2 SASEGT. The CDR3 spans 11 residues. V dropped 3 bases and J dropped 5 bases, with 4 bases sitting between them. The CDR3 loop reads CASSEQYGYTF. The CDR3 DNA reads as TGTGCCAGCAGTGAGCAGTATGGCTACACCTTC.

There are many counts of this clonotype. The chain recombines TRBV20-1 with TRBJ2-3; 9 bases are a match to TRBD1. CDR1 is DFQATT, CDR2 SNEGSKA, per germline (reference sequence). The CDR3 is 14 residues long. The trim removed 6 bases at V and 4 bases at J, leaving 8 bases unmatched. CDR3 nucleotide sequence: TGCAGTGCGGAAAGGGACAGGGTCTCAGATACGCAGTATTTT. Translation gives CSAERDRVSDTQYF.

This clonotype was picked up many times. The V and J genes are TRBV27 and TRBJ2-1; D remains ambiguous. The better agreement between TRBJ2-5 and the DNA end casts doubt on the J call. The germline V gene encodes CDR1 MNHEY and CDR2 SMNVEV (reference sequence). The CDR3 contains 13 residues. CDR3 residues: CASSPSVRLTQYF. For the CDR3, the DNA is TGTGCCAGCAGTCCCTCTGTGCGGCTGACCCAGTACTTC.

Concerning this clonotype: This clone may be a read error of a much larger clone one base away. The chain has TRBV20-1 and TRBJ2-2; TRBD1 agrees at 11 bases. Looked up from germline, CDR1 is DFQATT and CDR2 is SNEGSKA (reference sequence). The CDR3 extends over 15 amino acids. CDR3 DNA sequence: TGCAATGCTAGCCGGACAGGGGGCGCGGGCGGGGAGCTGTTTTTT. Amino acid sequence: CNASRTGGAGGELFF.

This clonotype was picked up many times. The chain employs TRBV24-1 and TRBJ2-2; tentatively, D is TRBD1 (6 bases). V was cut by 4 bases and J by 6 bases, with 14 bases left in between. Germline lookup yields CDR1 KGHDR and CDR2 SFDVKD. The CDR3 totals 15 residues. The CDR3 nucleotides read TGTGCCACCAGTGACACCGGGACACTTTCCGGGGAGCTGTTTTTT. Protein product: CATSDTGTLSGELFF.

This clonotype was observed many times. A much bigger clone sits one base away, suggesting this may be a read error. This rearrangement joins TRBV2 to TRBJ2-5; either TRBD1 or TRBD2 may supply D (5 bases each). V shed 7 bases and J shed 7 bases, with 22 bases lying between them. The CDR3 spans 15 residues. In germline, CDR1 is SNHLY, CDR2 FYNNEI. The DNA of the CDR3 is TGTGCCAGCACCCGACGTGCCAGGGTGAGGGGGACCCAGTACTTC. Translating gives CASTRRARVRGTQYF.

The rearrangement uses TRBV27 and TRBJ1-2, with D perhaps TRBD1 (6 bases). V dropped 2 bases and J dropped 5 bases, with 15 bases sitting between them. The CDR3 covers 15 residues. Germline CDR1 reads MNHEY; CDR2 reads SMNVEV (reference sequence). CDR3 amino acids: CASSLNRAGAYGYTF. The DNA of the CDR3 is TGTGCCAGCAGTTTAAACCGGGCGGGGGCTTATGGCTACACCTTC.

A word on this clonotype: Since a much larger clone is just one base distant, this may be a read error. The rearrangement links TRBV7-9 to TRBJ1-2, with D unresolved. Germline V gene lookup returns CDR1 SEHNR and CDR2 FQNEAQ (reference sequence). The CDR3 sequence is 16 residues long. CDR3 sequence: CAGSVLFEDPSYGYTF. CDR3 nucleotides: TGTGCCGGCAGCGTCCTCTTTGAGGACCCCTCCTATGGCTACACCTTC.

With regard to this clonotype: A far larger clone is one nucleotide away, so this likely arose from a read error. This sequence joins TRBV7-8 and TRBJ1-2, with 8 bases lining up with TRBD1. CDR1 is SGHVS and CDR2 is FQNEAQ in the germline V gene. The length of the CDR3 is 13 residues. After removal of 6 bases from V and 8 bases from J, the junction contained 8 bases not matched to a gene. The CDR3 spells CASSTGGEEGYTF. CDR3 sequence (DNA): TGTGCCAGCAGTACAGGGGGGGAGGAAGGCTACACCTTC.

The chain carries TRBV12-3 or TRBV12-4 and TRBJ1-1; tentatively, D is TRBD1 (6 bases). The CDR3 runs to 14 residues. V lost 2 bases and J lost 1, with 8 bases in between. CDR3 amino acids: CASSLWTENTEAFF. In DNA form, the CDR3 reads TGTGCCAGCAGTTTATGGACAGAGAACACTGAAGCTTTCTTT.

There are many counts of this clonotype. The chain employs TRBV12-3 or TRBV12-4 and TRBJ1-5; D possibly corresponds to TRBD1 (6 bases). Trimming pared 5 bases from V and 0 bases from J, leaving 8 bases between. The CDR3 is made up of 14 amino acids. The chain's CDR3 is CASSRGRSNQPQHF. The DNA for the CDR3 is TGTGCCAGCAGTCGGGGGCGTAGCAATCAGCCCCAGCATTTT.

The table lists this clonotype with many counts. V gene TRBV6-2 or TRBV6-3 combines with J gene TRBJ1-2; D gene ambiguous. Germline V gives CDR1 MNHEY, CDR2 SVGEGT. CDR3 length: 11 amino acids. V shed 6 bases and J shed 5 bases, with 7 bases lying between them. The DNA of the CDR3 is TGTGCCAGCAGCAGATTTTATGGCTACACCTTC. Its translation is CASSRFYGYTF.

The table lists this clonotype with many counts. The genes are TRBV2 and TRBJ2-7; TRBD2 might be the D (6 bases). The V gene's germline CDR1 is SNHLY and CDR2 FYNNEI. The CDR3 runs 14 residues. The V and J ends lost 3 bases and 5 bases respectively, with 14 bases between them. CDR3 loop: CASSESSGHNEQYF. Written as DNA, the CDR3 is TGTGCCAGCAGTGAGTCAAGCGGGCACAACGAGCAGTACTTC. The entire variable domain, with the rest obtained from reference TRBV2 and TRBJ2-7, is as follows: EPEVTQTPSHQVTQMGQEVILRCVPISNHLYFYWYRQILGQKVEFLVSFYNNEISEKSEIFDDQFSVERPDGSNFTLKIRSTKLEDSAMYFCASSESSGHNEQYFGPGTRLTVT.

This clonotype has just a few counts. The V call is TRBV20-1, the J call TRBJ2-1; 8 nucleotides match TRBD1. The trim removed 6 bases at V and 9 bases at J, leaving 10 bases unmatched. CDR1 and CDR2 (germline): DFQATT, SNEGSKA (reference sequence). This CDR3 comprises 13 residues. Written as DNA, the CDR3 is TGCAGTGCCATGATGACAGGGGCCGGTGAGCAGTTCTTC. This sequence encodes CSAMMTGAGEQFF.

V and J are TRBV29-1 and TRBJ2-3; TRBD2 matches 10 bases. V lost 6 bases, J lost 1 base, and 7 bases stayed unmatched. Germline loops: CDR1 SQVTM, CDR2 ANQGSEA. This CDR3 region has 15 residues. The CDR3 sequence: CSVAGGPFGTDTQYF. In DNA, the CDR3 is TGCAGCGTAGCGGGAGGGCCCTTCGGCACAGATACGCAGTATTTT.

Many counts were recorded for this clonotype. The chain joins TRBV20-1 to TRBJ2-3; 13 bases are a match to TRBD2. The CDR3 loop spans 16 amino acids. V shed 2 bases, J shed 5 bases, and the junction held 7 bases outside the gene matches. Germline CDR1 is DFQATT and CDR2 is SNEGSKA (reference sequence). The DNA for the CDR3 is TGCAGTGCTAGACGACTAGCGGGAGGATACTTAGATACGCAGTATTTT. It translates to CSARRLAGGYLDTQYF.

At least ten counts were recorded for this clonotype. This chain connects TRBV10-2 to TRBJ2-6; 10 nucleotides line up with TRBD2. The CDR3 has 17 amino acids. Germline CDR1 WSHSY, CDR2 SAAADI. The ends lost 4 bases at V and 0 bases at J; junction bases unmatched: 3. The CDR3: CASSAASGGSGANVLTF. CDR3 bases: TGCGCCAGCAGTGCGGCTAGCGGGGGCTCTGGGGCCAACGTCCTGACTTTC.

The chain carries TRBV12-3 or TRBV12-4 and TRBJ2-1; 8 bases match TRBD2. The CDR3 extends over 15 amino acids. The ends lost 6 bases at V and 6 bases at J; junction bases unmatched: 10. The CDR3 spells CASSPPSGGSNEQFF. In DNA, the CDR3 is TGTGCCAGCAGCCCCCCTTCGGGAGGGTCCAATGAGCAGTTCTTC.

This clonotype was detected many times. The V gene is TRBV3-1, the J gene TRBJ2-7, with D unclear. The germline CDR1 and CDR2 sequences are LGHDT and YNNKEL (reference sequence). V was pared by 8 bases and J by 0 bases, with 11 bases between. This CDR3 has 13 residues. The CDR3 here is CASRPTGSYEQYF. The CDR3 DNA sequence: TGTGCCAGCCGGCCGACTGGCTCCTACGAGCAGTACTTC.

This clonotype was seen many times. The chain couples TRBV5-1 to TRBJ1-2, with 7 bases fitting TRBD1. V dropped 2 bases and J dropped 3; count of bases not matched to a gene: 7. CDR1 is SGHRS, CDR2 YFSETQ, per germline. The CDR3 contains 15 residues. The CDR3 loop reads CASSLRDRGDYGYTF. In DNA, the CDR3 is TGCGCCAGCAGCTTAAGGGACAGAGGGGACTATGGCTACACCTTC.

The chain uses TRBV6-2 or TRBV6-3 and TRBJ2-2; D unresolved. V was trimmed by 0 bases and J by 1 base, leaving 3 bases between them. In germline, CDR1 is MNHEY, CDR2 SVGEGT. This CDR3 is built from 14 residues. CDR3 amino acids: CASSYSENTGELFF. The CDR3 nucleotides read TGTGCCAGCAGTTACTCTGAGAACACCGGGGAGCTGTTTTTT.

This clonotype was seen ten or more times. V is TRBV30 and J is TRBJ2-1, with D uncertain. V dropped 2 bases and J dropped 15 bases, with 20 bases sitting between them. The CDR3 is made up of 13 amino acids. Germline CDR1 GTSNPN, CDR2 SVGIG (reference sequence). The CDR3 here is CAWSLPPIKSLFF. The CDR3, as DNA: TGTGCCTGGAGTCTACCCCCAATAAAATCTCTGTTCTTC.

This clonotype was counted at least ten times. The CDR3 DNA reads TGTGCCAGCAGCCAAGCCAGGGTGAGCACAGATACGCAGTATTTT. It yields the protein CASSQARVSTDTQYF. The chain employs TRBV3-1 and TRBJ2-3; a weak D match, TRBD1 (5 bases). From germline, CDR1 is LGHDT and CDR2 YNNKEL (reference sequence). This CDR3 contains 15 residues. Trimming left V 1 base short and J 0 bases short, with 8 bases between.

This clonotype was seen repeatedly, ten times or more. The gene calls are TRBV7-2 and TRBJ2-1; the match to TRBD2 covers 14 bases. Germline loops: CDR1 SGHTA, CDR2 FQGNSA. With 4 bases clipped from V and 7 bases from J, the junction kept 6 bases outside the gene matches. This CDR3 is built from 16 residues. CDR3 protein: CASSSERTSGRNEQFF. The DNA of the CDR3 is TGTGCCAGCAGCTCCGAAAGGACTAGCGGGAGGAATGAGCAGTTCTTC. Full variable domain (rest looked up from reference TRBV7-2 and TRBJ2-1): GAGVSQSPSNKVTEKGKDVELRCDPISGHTALYWYRQSLGQGLEFLIYFQGNSAPDKSGLPSDRFSAERTGGSVSTLTIQRTQQEDSAVYLCASSSERTSGRNEQFFGPGTRLTVL.

This clonotype came up a few times. The V call is TRBV20-1, the J call TRBJ2-7; maybe TRBD2 (5 bases). CDR3 length: 16 residues. Looked up from germline, CDR1 is DFQATT and CDR2 is SNEGSKA (reference sequence). V lost 0 bases and J lost 2, with 17 bases in between. Written as DNA, the CDR3 is TGCAGTGCTAGAGAAGCGGAGCCCCCCGACACCTACGAGCAGTACTTC. Its translation is CSAREAEPPDTYEQYF.

The CDR3 loop reads CASSPRRAVNTEAFF. DNA for the CDR3: TGTGCCAGCAGCCCCCGGCGGGCGGTGAACACTGAAGCTTTCTTT. The rearrangement joins TRBV5-4 to TRBJ1-1; D call uncertain. Germline CDR1 and CDR2: SGHNT and YYREEE (reference sequence). The CDR3 consists of 15 residues. The V end was cut by 4 bases, the J end by 0 bases, with 13 bases between.

The chain joins TRBV9 to TRBJ2-6; 9 bases match TRBD1. Germline CDR1 SGDLS, CDR2 YYNGEE. The CDR3 loop spans 18 amino acids. V was pared by 0 bases and J by 4 bases, with 8 bases of the junction left unmatched. The DNA for the CDR3 is TGTGCCAGCAGCGTAGCCCCGACAGGGGGGACGGGGGCCAACGTCCTGACTTTC. It codes for CASSVAPTGGTGANVLTF.

This clonotype was counted ten times or more. V and J are TRBV7-2 and TRBJ2-1; the match to TRBD2 covers 9 bases. The germline V gene has CDR1 SGHTA and CDR2 FQGNSA. V gave up 1 base and J gave up 4 bases; unmatched junction bases: 5. The CDR3 runs 16 residues. The CDR3 coding sequence is TGTGCCAGCAGCTTAGTTCGCGGGGGGGGGTACAATGAGCAGTTCTTC. Its translation is CASSLVRGGGYNEQFF.

This clonotype was recorded at least ten times. The J gene is TRBJ2-7, the V gene TRBV12-3 or TRBV12-4, with 9 bases identical to TRBD2. V lost 4 bases, J lost 6 bases, and 4 bases stayed unmatched. This CDR3 has 13 residues. The CDR3 nucleotides read TGTGCCAGCAGTTCGGGGACTAGCTCCGAGCAGTACTTC. Protein sequence: CASSSGTSSEQYF.

The rearrangement joins TRBV13 to TRBJ2-7, with 13 bases identical to TRBD2. The CDR3 is 19 amino acids. The germline CDR1 and CDR2 sequences are PRHDT and FYEKMQ (reference sequence). Trimming cost V 4 bases and J 4 bases; bases outside gene matches: 16. For the CDR3, the DNA is TGTGCCAGCAGCTCCAGCCAGGGGACTAGCGGGAAAAATCTGTACGAGCAGTACTTC. It specifies CASSSSQGTSGKNLYEQYF.

This sequence joins TRBV12-3 or TRBV12-4 and TRBJ2-1; 10 bases are a match to TRBD2. The CDR3 has 14 residues. J gave up 2 bases and V 6 bases, and 1 base lay outside the gene matches. The CDR3 nucleotides are TGTGCCAGCAGACTAGCGGGGACCTACAATGAGCAGTTCTTC. This translates into CASRLAGTYNEQFF.

The sample holds many counts of this clonotype. The chain combines TRBV27 with TRBJ1-1; a possible D gene is TRBD1 (6 bases). V was clipped by 6 bases and J by 4 bases, with 12 bases between them. Germline V gene sequence: CDR1 MNHEY, CDR2 SMNVEV (reference sequence). The length of the CDR3 is 13 residues. CDR3 amino acids: CASRIRGGTEAFF. The CDR3 DNA follows: TGTGCCAGCAGAATAAGGGGGGGCACTGAAGCTTTCTTT.